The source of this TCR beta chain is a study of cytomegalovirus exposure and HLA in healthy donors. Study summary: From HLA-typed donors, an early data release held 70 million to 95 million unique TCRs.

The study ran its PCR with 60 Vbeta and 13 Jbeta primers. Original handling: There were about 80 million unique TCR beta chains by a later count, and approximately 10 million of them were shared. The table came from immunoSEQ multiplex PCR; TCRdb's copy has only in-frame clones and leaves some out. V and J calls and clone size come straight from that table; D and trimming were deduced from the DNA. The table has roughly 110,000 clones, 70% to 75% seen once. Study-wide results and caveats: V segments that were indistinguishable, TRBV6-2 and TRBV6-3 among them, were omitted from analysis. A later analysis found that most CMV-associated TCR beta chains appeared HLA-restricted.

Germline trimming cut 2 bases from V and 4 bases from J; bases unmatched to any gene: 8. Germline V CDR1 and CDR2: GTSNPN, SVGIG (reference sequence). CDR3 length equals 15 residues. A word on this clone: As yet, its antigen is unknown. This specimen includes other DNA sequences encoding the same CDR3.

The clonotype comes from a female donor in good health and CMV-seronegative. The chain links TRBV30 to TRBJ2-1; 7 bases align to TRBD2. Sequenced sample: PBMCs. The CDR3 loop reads CAWSWASGLYNEQFF. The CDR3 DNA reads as TGTGCCTGGAGTTGGGCTAGCGGACTATACAATGAGCAGTTCTTC.